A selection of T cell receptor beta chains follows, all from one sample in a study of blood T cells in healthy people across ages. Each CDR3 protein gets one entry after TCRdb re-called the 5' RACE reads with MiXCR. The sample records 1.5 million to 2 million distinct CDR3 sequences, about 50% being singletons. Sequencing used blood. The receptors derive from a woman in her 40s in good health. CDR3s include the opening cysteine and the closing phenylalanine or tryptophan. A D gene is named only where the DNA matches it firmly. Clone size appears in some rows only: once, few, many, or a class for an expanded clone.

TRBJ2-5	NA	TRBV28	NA	CASSSRQQYF	TGTGCCAGCAGTTCCCGGCAGCAGTACTTC
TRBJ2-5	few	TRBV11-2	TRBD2	CASRTSDQETQYF	TGTGCCAGCAGAACTAGCGACCAAGAGACCCAGTACTTC
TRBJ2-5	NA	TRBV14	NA	CASSQDTRVQTQYF	TGTGCCAGCAGCCAAGATACCAGGGTTCAGACCCAGTACTTC
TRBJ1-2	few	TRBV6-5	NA	CASSYGVGRVANYGYTF	TGTGCCAGCAGTTACGGCGTGGGGCGCGTAGCTAACTATGGCTACACCTTC
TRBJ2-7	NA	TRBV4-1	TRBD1	CASSQEDRAFSYEQYF	TGCGCCAGCAGCCAGGAAGACAGGGCCTTCTCCTACGAGCAGTACTTC
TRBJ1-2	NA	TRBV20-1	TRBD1	CSAKGTEAILYGYTF	TGCAGTGCTAAAGGGACAGAAGCCATACTCTATGGCTACACCTTC
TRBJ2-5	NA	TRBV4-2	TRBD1	CASSRQGEDETQYF	TGTGCCAGCAGCCGACAGGGCGAGGATGAGACCCAGTACTTC
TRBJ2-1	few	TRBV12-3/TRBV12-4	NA	CASSPGRGASGDYNEQFF	TGTGCCAGCAGTCCCGGCCGGGGGGCTAGCGGAGACTACAATGAGCAGTTCTTC
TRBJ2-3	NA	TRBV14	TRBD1	CASSQRTGFTDTQYF	TGTGCCAGCAGCCAACGGACAGGGTTCACAGATACGCAGTATTTT
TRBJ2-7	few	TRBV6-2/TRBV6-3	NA	CASSYHVAGTYEQYF	TGTGCCAGCAGTTACCACGTAGCCGGGACGTACGAGCAGTACTTC
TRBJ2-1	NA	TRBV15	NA	CATSRGGGPSYNEQFF	TGTGCCACCAGCAGAGGCGGGGGCCCATCCTACAATGAGCAGTTCTTC
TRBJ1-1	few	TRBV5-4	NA	CASSPYVMNTEAFF	TGTGCCAGCAGCCCATACGTCATGAACACTGAAGCTTTCTTT
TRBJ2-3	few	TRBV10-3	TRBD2	CAISLLAGGADTQYF	TGTGCCATCAGCCTACTAGCGGGGGGTGCAGATACGCAGTATTTT
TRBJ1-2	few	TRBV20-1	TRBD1	CSARRDRGRGYTF	TGCAGTGCTAGACGCGACAGGGGCCGTGGCTACACCTTC
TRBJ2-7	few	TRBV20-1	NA	CSASKSSYEQYF	TGCAGTGCTTCCAAGTCCTCCTACGAGCAGTACTTC
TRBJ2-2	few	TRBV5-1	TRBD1	CASSLETGGTGELFF	TGCGCCAGCAGCTTGGAGACAGGGGGAACCGGGGAGCTGTTTTTT
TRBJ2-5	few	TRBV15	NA	CATSRWDNGETQYF	TGTGCCACCAGCAGATGGGACAATGGAGAGACCCAGTACTTC
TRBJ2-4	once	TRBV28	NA	CASKEDRRGDIQYF	TGTGCCAGCAAGGAGGACAGAAGAGGCGACATTCAGTACTTC
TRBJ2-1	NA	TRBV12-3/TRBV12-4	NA	CASSSRSRTINEQFF	TGTGCCAGCAGTTCGAGGAGCAGGACTATCAATGAGCAGTTCTTC
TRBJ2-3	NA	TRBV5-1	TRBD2	CASSRGSSGGSRTDTQYF	TGCGCCAGCAGCCGGGGTTCTAGCGGGGGGTCCCGCACAGATACGCAGTATTTT
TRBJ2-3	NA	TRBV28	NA	CASSDRGPLADTQYF	TGTGCCAGCAGTGACCGGGGCCCGCTCGCAGATACGCAGTATTTT
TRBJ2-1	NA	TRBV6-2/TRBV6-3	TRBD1	CASSYSIPFMTGEGGNEQFF	TGTGCCAGCAGTTACTCCATTCCCTTTATGACAGGGGAAGGAGGCAATGAGCAGTTCTTC
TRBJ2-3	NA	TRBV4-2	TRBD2	CASSQEAHSGGTDTQYF	TGTGCCAGCAGCCAAGAGGCCCACAGCGGGGGAACGGATACGCAGTATTTT
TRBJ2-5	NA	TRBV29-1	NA	CSVAGAGPQETQYF	TGCAGCGTCGCAGGGGCAGGTCCGCAAGAGACCCAGTACTTC
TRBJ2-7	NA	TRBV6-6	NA	CASSLYLGTVSYEQYF	TGTGCCAGCAGTTTGTATCTCGGGACGGTCTCCTACGAGCAGTACTTC